The T cell receptor beta chain under discussion was sequenced for a study of T cell responses to AZD1222 COVID-19 vaccine. Method: immunoSEQ multiplex PCR; TCRdb's copy keeps in-frame clones and lacks some. The profile covers approximately 200,000 clones, with roughly 90% appearing a single time and 3% to 4% taken by the ten largest. The CDR3 length is 15 residues. The germline V gene encodes CDR1 MDHEN and CDR2 SYDVKM. V was trimmed by 3 bases and J by 3 bases, leaving 14 bases between them. This TCR came from an adult who received the AZD1222 COVID-19 vaccine. The rearrangement links TRBV28 to TRBJ1-1; D possibly corresponds to TRBD1 (6 bases). Sequencing was performed on peripheral blood, taken 28 days after the second AZD1222 dose. The DNA for the CDR3 is TGTGCCAGCAGTTTTGGGGGGGCCGGGGACACTGAAGCTTTCTTT. Translating it yields CASSFGGAGDTEAFF.